These 13 T cell receptor beta chains were sequenced from one sample in a study of monozygotic twins with inflammatory bowel disease. TCRdb reanalyzed the 5' RACE reads and collapses them to one entry per CDR3 protein, without DNA. The table lists fewer than 110,000 distinct CDR3 sequences. Input material: blood. Receptors were obtained from a human donor with ulcerative colitis or Crohn's disease, or a healthy co-twin of an affected twin (not recorded which).

The genes are TRBV5-5 and TRBJ2-1; TCRdb's D call of TRBD1 is untestable without DNA. The CDR3 covers 14 residues. Germline V lookup: CDR1 SGHKS, CDR2 YYEKEE (reference sequence). The CDR3 spells CASRSGLGYNEQFF.

The CDR3 region is CASSLAANEQFF. V is TRBV5-1 and J is TRBJ2-1. There are 12 residues in the CDR3. Germline V CDR1 and CDR2: SGHRS, YFSETQ.

The V gene is TRBV10-3, the J gene TRBJ2-1; TCRdb reports TRBD1, a call that lacks DNA to check it against. Germline assignment: CDR1 ENHRY and CDR2 SYGVKD. The CDR3 has 13 residues. The CDR3 sequence is CAISESLAGGQFF.

The V gene is TRBV7-2, the J gene TRBJ2-5; TCRdb designates TRBD2, a call that cannot be tested without DNA. Germline CDR1 and CDR2: SGHTA and FQGNSA. This CDR3 has 17 residues. CDR3 in amino acids: CASSLGLAGTSRETQYF.

The J gene is TRBJ2-3, the V gene TRBV20-1. Germline V CDR1 and CDR2: DFQATT, SNEGSKA (reference sequence). This CDR3 spans 14 amino acids. CDR3 region: CSARDASRTDTQYF.

V and J are TRBV6-5 and TRBJ2-2. CDR1 MNHEY and CDR2 SVGAGI come from the germline V gene. The CDR3 is 14 residues long. The CDR3 loop is CASSSLAPSGELFF.

V gene TRBV12-3 or TRBV12-4 combines with J gene TRBJ1-5; the D call of TRBD1 rests on TCRdb alone, since no DNA is present to check it. The CDR3 has 15 residues. This CDR3 is CASTLTGGYNQPQHF.

The rearrangement links TRBV6-7 to TRBJ2-3. TRBV6-7 is filed as an ORF, its function uncertain. The CDR3 contains 11 residues. Here the CDR3 reads CASSYGDTQYF.

The rearrangement joins TRBV3-1 to TRBJ2-2. The CDR3 totals 14 residues. Germline V CDR1 and CDR2: LGHDT, YNNKEL (reference sequence). CDR3 region: CASSQTTNTGELFF.

The rearrangement links TRBV7-2 to TRBJ1-5; TCRdb reports TRBD1, a call that lacks DNA to check it against. The CDR3 totals 15 residues. The germline CDR1 and CDR2 sequences are SGHTA and FQGNSA. CDR3 residues: CASSLVTARSQPQHF.

The J gene is TRBJ2-6, the V gene TRBV7-2; TCRdb lists TRBD2, though no DNA is available to test this call. The CDR3 loop spans 14 amino acids. Germline assignment: CDR1 SGHTA and CDR2 FQGNSA. The chain's CDR3 is CASSLPRGANVLTF.

The V and J genes are TRBV4-1 and TRBJ2-7; as DNA is missing, the TRBD2 call by TCRdb cannot be tested. Germline CDR1 MGHRA, CDR2 YSYEKL. There are 17 residues in the CDR3. Here the CDR3 reads CASSQDEVLAGSYEQYF.

V and J are TRBV20-1 and TRBJ1-6; there is no DNA to check the TCRdb D call of TRBD1. The CDR3 spans 16 residues. Germline V CDR1 and CDR2: DFQATT, SNEGSKA (reference sequence). CDR3 protein: CSASPTGRTDNSPLHF.